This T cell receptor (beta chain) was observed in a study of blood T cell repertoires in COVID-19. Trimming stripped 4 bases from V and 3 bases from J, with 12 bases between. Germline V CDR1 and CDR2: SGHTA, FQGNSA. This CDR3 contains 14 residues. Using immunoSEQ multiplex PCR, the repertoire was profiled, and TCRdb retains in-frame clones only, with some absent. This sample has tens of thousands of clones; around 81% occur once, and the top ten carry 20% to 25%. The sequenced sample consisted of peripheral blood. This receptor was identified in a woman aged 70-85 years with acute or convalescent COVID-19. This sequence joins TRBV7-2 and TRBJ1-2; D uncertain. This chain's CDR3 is CASSSSRQDYGYTF. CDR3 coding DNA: TGTGCCAGCAGCTCCTCCCGTCAGGACTATGGCTACACCTTC.